This T cell receptor beta chain comes out of a study of blood T cells in healthy people across ages. On the study more broadly: Template switching retrieved approximately one barcoded beta molecule for each two T cells. Study findings and constraints: PBMC samples, being unsorted, prevented any conclusive comparison of naive and antigen-experienced cells.

It was with a sample-barcoded 5' primer and a J-beta primer mix that a second PCR of about 7 to 12 cycles was run. Each cDNA molecule, via a template-switch adaptor with 12 random nucleotides, was tagged. TCRdb re-called the 5' RACE reads with MiXCR, one entry per CDR3 protein. This sample has roughly 640,000 distinct CDR3 sequences, with about 30% found just once. About this clonotype: Its specificity is unknown.

Per-sample yields of isolated PBMCs were at least 6.5 million. CDR3 length equals 14 residues. Between the trimmed V and J ends, which lost 2 bases and 2 bases, there was a span of 9 bases. From germline, CDR1 is SGHKS and CDR2 YYEKEE (reference sequence). The TCR sequence derives from a woman over 75 in good health. The gene calls are TRBV5-5 and TRBJ2-3; no reliable D call. Material for sequencing was blood. The CDR3 DNA sequence: TGTGCCAGCAGCTTTAACAGAAACACAGATACGCAGTATTTT. It codes for CASSFNRNTDTQYF.